This T cell receptor (beta chain) was obtained from a study of blood T cells in healthy people across ages (dated by TCRdb to between 2014 and 2016). As for the study more broadly: In model experiments, template switching captured about one uniquely barcoded TCR beta cDNA molecule for every two T cells. The study analyzed two additional independent replicas of 1 million unique cDNA reads from the same blood draw for two donors, one aged 18 to 29 and one aged 80 or older. To track age-related changes in TCR beta repertoire diversity, the study relied on deep sequencing normalized with unique cDNA molecular identifiers. Four age groups were formed from the donors: young (average about 15 years), middle-aged (approximately 39), aged (around 62) and long-lived (around 80). To avoid experimental bias, donors of different ages were distributed randomly across sequencing lanes.

The paper's findings and limits, for the study overall: Observed TCR beta diversity per million T cells fell roughly linearly with age, and a significant reduction was already apparent by age roughly 40. Bulk unsorted PBMC profiling prevented conclusive comparison of naive and antigen-experienced compartments. Observed TCR beta diversity correlated strongly with the percentage of naive T cells measured by flow cytometry. Compared with the aged group, the long-lived group had more naive CD4+ T cells, fewer expanded clones and increased TCR diversity, suggesting age selection. Estimates of total diversity from one million sequenced T cells were regarded as lower bounds and underestimates. Because donor CMV infection status was unknown, age-related changes in expanded clonotypes were potentially confounded.

The library was generated by 5' RACE. Sequenced using an Illumina HiSeq 2500. A second PCR of about 6 to 11 cycles was performed with a sample-barcoded 5' primer and a J-beta primer mix. A unique molecular identifier was introduced onto each TCR beta cDNA molecule by a template-switch 5' adaptor carrying 12 random nucleotides. Each sample yielded at least 2.5 million CDR3-containing paired-end reads. The Mint cDNA synthesis kit, primed by a TRBC-specific oligonucleotide, was used to synthesize first-strand cDNA from all RNA. Following uracil-DNA glycosylase treatment, all cDNA underwent a first 18-cycle PCR with the universal primers M1SS and BC2_uni_R. The study's processing was this. Each sample was normalized by randomly selecting 1 million high-quality reads, each carrying a distinct molecular identifier. Instead of being binned into consensus sequences, reads with shared molecular identifiers were discarded. CDR3 identification, clonotype clustering and error correction used MiTCR with a Q25 quality threshold and the strictest error-elimination algorithm. A nonparametric unseen species model with Euler transformation was used to estimate lower-bound total TCR beta diversity. Using fastp at Q25 and MiXCR, TCRdb reprocessed the public reads and kept productive beta chains. All rows with the same CDR3 protein become a single entry with the most common DNA and genes. TCRdb, not the authors, supplied the V and J calls. This sample gives 850,000 or so distinct CDR3 sequences in total; more than 25% of them show up just once. 15% to 20% of the sample is held by the ten biggest clonotypes.

In regard to this clonotype: Its antigen is not yet known. A much larger clone is a single base away; this may be a read error.

The roughly 42 donors, aged about 6 to 95 years, were systemically healthy Caucasian individuals from Russia. Each donor gave 8 to 10 milliliters of peripheral blood, collected into EDTA-treated Vacutainer tubes. Ficoll-Paque density-gradient centrifugation was used to isolate PBMCs, with at least 7 million per sample. Trizol reagent was used to extract total RNA from PBMCs, with at least 5.5 micrograms per sample. The percentages of naive CD45RAhigh/CD27high T cells were determined by flow cytometry on a PBMC aliquot from every donor. Including the terminal cysteine and phenylalanine, the CDR3 comprises 15 residues. CDR3 DNA only is kept here, 45 bases in frame from base 1. Based on the germline V gene, the CDR1 and CDR2 sequences are LGHNA and YSLEER.

The chain couples TRBV4-3 to TRBJ2-4; TRBD2 lines up with 7 middle nucleotides. The J call may not be correct, given that the DNA end is closer to TRBJ2-5. Sequencing was done on a sample of blood. The source is a woman aged 80 or older in good health. The CDR3 is CASSQVVLAAQTQYF. In nucleotide form, the sequence is TGCGCCAGCAGCCAAGTCGTGCTAGCGGCTCAGACCCAGTACTTC.